The clone carrying this TCR beta chain has a single count. Looked up from germline, CDR1 is LNHDA and CDR2 is SQIVND (reference sequence). V lost 3 bases and J lost 6; bases outside the gene matches: 7. The CDR3 runs 14 residues. The data derive from a study of blood T cell repertoires in COVID-19. Study overall: Sites in the United States, Italy and Spain provided acute and convalescent COVID-19 samples. T cells, B-cell-depleted T cells, or PBMCs provided the cDNA or gDNA that served as material.

In the authors' methods: Reference gene primer amplification yielded estimated nucleated cell counts. The table came from immunoSEQ multiplex PCR; TCRdb's copy has only in-frame clones and leaves some out. The V and J calls and the clone size are those of that table, but D and trimming were determined from the DNA. This table has about 140,000 clones, around 81% appearing once. This sequence originates from an older woman with acute or convalescent COVID-19. V gene TRBV19 combines with J gene TRBJ2-7; 8 bases fit TRBD2. The source material was peripheral blood. DNA for the CDR3: TGTGCCAGTAGTATCTCAGCGGGAGCTGCCGAGCAGTACTTC. Protein product: CASSISAGAAEQYF.